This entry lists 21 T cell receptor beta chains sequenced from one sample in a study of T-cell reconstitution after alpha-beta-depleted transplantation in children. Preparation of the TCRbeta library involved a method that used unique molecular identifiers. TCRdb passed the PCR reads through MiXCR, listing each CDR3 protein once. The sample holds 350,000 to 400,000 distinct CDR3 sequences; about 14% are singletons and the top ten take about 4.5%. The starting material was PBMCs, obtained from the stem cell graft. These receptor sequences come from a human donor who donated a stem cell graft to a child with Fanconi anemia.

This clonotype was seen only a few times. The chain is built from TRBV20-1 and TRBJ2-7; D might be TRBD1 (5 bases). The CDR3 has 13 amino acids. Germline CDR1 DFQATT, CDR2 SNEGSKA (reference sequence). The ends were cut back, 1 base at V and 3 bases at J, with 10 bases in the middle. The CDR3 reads CSARGQGSYEQYF. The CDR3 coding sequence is TGCAGTGCTAGAGGGCAGGGAAGCTACGAGCAGTACTTC.

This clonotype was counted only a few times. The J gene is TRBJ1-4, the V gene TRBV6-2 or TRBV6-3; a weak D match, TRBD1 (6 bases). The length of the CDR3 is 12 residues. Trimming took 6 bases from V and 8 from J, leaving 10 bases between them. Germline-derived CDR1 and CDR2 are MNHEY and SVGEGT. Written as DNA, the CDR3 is TGTGCCAGCAGCAGGGGAGGCGAAAAACTGTTTTTT. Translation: CASSRGGEKLFF.

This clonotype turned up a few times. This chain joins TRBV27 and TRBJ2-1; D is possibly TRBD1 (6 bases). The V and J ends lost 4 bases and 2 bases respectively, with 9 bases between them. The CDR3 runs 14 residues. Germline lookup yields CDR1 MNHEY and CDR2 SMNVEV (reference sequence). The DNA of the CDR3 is TGTGCCAGCAGTTCAGGGGCGACCTACAATGAGCAGTTCTTC. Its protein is CASSSGATYNEQFF.

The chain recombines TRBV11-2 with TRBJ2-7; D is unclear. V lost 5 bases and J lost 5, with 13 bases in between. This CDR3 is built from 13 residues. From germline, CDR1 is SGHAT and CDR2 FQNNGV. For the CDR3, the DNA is TGTGCCAGCAGCCCCGACCGGGTGAACGAGCAGTACGTC. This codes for CASSPDRVNEQYV.

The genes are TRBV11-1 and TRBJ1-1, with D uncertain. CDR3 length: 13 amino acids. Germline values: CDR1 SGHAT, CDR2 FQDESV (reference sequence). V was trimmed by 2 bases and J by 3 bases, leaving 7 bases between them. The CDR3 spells CASSLTPYTEAFF. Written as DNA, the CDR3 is TGTGCCAGCAGCTTAACCCCTTACACTGAAGCTTTCTTT.

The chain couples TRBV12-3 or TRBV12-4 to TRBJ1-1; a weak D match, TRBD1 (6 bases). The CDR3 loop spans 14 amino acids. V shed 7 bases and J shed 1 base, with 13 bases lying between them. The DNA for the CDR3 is TGTGCCAGCAAGCCGGGACAAAGGAACACTGAAGCTTTCTTT. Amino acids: CASKPGQRNTEAFF.

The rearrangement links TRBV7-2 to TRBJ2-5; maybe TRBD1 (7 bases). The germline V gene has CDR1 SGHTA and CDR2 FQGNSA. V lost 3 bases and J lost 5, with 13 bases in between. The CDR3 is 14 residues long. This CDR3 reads CASSFGGGEETQYF. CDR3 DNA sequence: TGTGCCAGCAGCTTCGGAGGGGGCGAGGAGACCCAGTACTTC.

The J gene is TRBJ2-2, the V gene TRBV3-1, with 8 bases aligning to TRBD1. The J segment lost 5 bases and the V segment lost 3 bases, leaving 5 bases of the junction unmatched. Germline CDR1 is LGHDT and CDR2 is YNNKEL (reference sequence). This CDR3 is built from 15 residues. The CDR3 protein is CASSHSRQGTGELFF. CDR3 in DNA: TGTGCCAGCAGCCATTCAAGACAGGGGACCGGGGAGCTGTTTTTT.

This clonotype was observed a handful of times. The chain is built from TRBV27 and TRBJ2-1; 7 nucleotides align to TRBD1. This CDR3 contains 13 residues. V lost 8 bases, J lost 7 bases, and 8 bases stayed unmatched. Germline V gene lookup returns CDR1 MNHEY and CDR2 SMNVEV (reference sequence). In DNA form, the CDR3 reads TGTGCCAGCCTCTCCGGGACAGTAAATGAGCAGTTCTTC. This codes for CASLSGTVNEQFF.

The CDR3 bases are TGTGCCAGCTCCCCGGGACGGCTATCAGATACGCAGTATTTT. This codes for CASSPGRLSDTQYF. The genes are TRBV18 and TRBJ2-3, with D possibly being TRBD1 or TRBD2 (5 bases each). V was trimmed by 6 bases and J by 4 bases, leaving 14 bases between them. The length of the CDR3 is 14 residues. The germline V gene encodes CDR1 KGHSH and CDR2 LQKENI.

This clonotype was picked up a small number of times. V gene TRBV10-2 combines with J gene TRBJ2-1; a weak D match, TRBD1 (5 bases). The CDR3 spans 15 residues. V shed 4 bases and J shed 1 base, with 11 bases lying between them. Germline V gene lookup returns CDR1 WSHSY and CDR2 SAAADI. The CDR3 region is CASSVQAGSYNEQFF. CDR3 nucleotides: TGCGCCAGCAGTGTACAGGCCGGGTCCTACAATGAGCAGTTCTTC.

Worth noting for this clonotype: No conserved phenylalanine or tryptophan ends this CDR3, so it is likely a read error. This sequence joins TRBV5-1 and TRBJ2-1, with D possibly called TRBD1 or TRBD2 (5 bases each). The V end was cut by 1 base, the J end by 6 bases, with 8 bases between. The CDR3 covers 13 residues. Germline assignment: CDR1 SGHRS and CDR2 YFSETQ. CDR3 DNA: TGCGCCAGCAGCTTGTGGGGACCCAATGAGCAGTTCATC. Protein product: CASSLWGPNEQFI.

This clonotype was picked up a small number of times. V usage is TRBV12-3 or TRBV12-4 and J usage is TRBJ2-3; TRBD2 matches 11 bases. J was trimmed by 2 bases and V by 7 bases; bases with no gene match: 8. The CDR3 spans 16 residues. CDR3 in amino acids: CASTLGTSGYTDTQYF. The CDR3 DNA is TGTGCCAGCACCCTGGGGACTAGCGGCTACACAGATACGCAGTATTTT.

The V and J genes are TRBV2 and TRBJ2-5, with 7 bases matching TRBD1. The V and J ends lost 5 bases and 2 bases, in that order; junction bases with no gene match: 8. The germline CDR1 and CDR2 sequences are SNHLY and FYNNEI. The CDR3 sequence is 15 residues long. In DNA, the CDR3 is TGTGCCAGCAGTTCAATCAGGGGGAGACAAGAGACCCAGTACTTC. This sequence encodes CASSSIRGRQETQYF.

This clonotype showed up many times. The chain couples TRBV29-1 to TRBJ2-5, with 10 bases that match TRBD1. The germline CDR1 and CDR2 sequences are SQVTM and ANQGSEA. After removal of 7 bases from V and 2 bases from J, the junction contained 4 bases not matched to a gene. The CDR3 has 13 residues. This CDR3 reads CSGQGAWQETQYF. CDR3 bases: TGCAGCGGACAGGGGGCTTGGCAAGAGACCCAGTACTTC.

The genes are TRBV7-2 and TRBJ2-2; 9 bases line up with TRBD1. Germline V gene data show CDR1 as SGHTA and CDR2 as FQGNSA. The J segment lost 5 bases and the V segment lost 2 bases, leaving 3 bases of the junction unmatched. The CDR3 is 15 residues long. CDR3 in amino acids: CASSLRTGETGELFF. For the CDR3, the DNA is TGTGCCAGCAGCTTAAGGACAGGGGAGACCGGGGAGCTGTTTTTT. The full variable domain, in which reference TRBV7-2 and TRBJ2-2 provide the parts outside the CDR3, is GAGVSQSPSNKVTEKGKDVELRCDPISGHTALYWYRQSLGQGLEFLIYFQGNSAPDKSGLPSDRFSAERTGGSVSTLTIQRTQQEDSAVYLCASSLRTGETGELFFGEGSRLTVL.

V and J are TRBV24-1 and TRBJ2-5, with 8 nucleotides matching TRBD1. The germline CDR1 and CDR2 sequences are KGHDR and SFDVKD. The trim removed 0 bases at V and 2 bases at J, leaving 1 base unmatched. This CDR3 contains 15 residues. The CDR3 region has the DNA TGTGCCACCAGTGATTTGCGGACAGGGCAAGAGACCCAGTACTTC. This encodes CATSDLRTGQETQYF.

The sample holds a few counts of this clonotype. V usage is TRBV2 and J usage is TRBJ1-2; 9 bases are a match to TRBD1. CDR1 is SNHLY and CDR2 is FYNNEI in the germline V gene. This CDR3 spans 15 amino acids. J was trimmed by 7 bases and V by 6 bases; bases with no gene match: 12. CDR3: CASSGRTGQGVGYTF. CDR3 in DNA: TGTGCCAGCAGCGGCAGAACGGGACAGGGCGTTGGCTACACCTTC.

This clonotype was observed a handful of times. The CDR3 spells CASSPSGGLGGYTF. In DNA, the CDR3 is TGTGCCAGCAGCCCATCAGGGGGTCTGGGTGGCTACACCTTC. The V call is TRBV12-3 or TRBV12-4, the J call TRBJ1-2; TRBD1 agrees at 7 bases. This CDR3 is 14 amino acids long. Unmatched junction bases numbered 11, after V lost 6 bases and J lost 7 bases.

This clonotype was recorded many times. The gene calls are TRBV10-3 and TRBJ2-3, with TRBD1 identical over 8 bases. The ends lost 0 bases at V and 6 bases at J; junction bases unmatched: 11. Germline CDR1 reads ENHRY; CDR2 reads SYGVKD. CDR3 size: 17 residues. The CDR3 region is CAISESSRTGILDTQYF. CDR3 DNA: TGTGCCATCAGTGAGTCTAGTCGGACAGGGATATTGGATACGCAGTATTTT.

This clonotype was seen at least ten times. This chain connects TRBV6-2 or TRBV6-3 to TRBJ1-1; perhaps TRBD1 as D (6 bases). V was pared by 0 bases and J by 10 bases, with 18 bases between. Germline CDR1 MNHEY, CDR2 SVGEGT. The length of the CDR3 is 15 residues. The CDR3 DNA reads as TGTGCCAGCAGTTACTCGTTTTCAGGGGCAGGAAGAGCTTTCTTT. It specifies CASSYSFSGAGRAFF.